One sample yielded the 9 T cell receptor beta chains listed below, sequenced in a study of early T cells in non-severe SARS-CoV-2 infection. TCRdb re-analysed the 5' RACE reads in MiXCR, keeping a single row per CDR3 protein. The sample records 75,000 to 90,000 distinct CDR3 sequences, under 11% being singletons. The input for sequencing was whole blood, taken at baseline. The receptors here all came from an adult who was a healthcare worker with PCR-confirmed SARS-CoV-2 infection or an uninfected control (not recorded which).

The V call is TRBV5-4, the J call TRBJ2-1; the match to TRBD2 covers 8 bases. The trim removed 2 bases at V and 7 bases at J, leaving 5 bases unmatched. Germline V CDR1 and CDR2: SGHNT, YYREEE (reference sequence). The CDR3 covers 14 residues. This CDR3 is CASSLLASGNEQFF. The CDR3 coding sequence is TGTGCCAGCAGCTTACTGGCTAGCGGGAATGAGCAGTTCTTC.

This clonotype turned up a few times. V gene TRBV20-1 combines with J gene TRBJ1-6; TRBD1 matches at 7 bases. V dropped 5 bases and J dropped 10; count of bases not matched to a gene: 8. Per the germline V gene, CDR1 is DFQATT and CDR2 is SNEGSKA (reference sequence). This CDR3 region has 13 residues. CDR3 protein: CSAPRQGESPLHF. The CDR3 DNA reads TGCAGTGCTCCCCGACAGGGCGAATCACCCCTCCACTTT.

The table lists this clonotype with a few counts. This chain's CDR3 is CASSYSREEQFF. CDR3 DNA: TGTGCCAGCAGTTACTCGAGGGAGGAGCAGTTCTTC. This chain connects TRBV6-6 to TRBJ2-1, with TRBD2 as a possible D gene (5 bases). V lost 0 bases and J lost 10, with 7 bases in between. The CDR3 runs 12 residues. CDR1 MNHNY and CDR2 SVGAGI come from the germline V gene (reference sequence).

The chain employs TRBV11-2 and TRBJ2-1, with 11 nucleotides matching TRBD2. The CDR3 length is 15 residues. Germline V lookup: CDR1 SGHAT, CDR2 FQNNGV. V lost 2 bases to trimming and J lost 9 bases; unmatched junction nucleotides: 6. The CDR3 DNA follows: TGTGCCAGCAGCTTATTAGCGGGAGGGCGTAGTGAGCAGTTCTTC. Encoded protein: CASSLLAGGRSEQFF.

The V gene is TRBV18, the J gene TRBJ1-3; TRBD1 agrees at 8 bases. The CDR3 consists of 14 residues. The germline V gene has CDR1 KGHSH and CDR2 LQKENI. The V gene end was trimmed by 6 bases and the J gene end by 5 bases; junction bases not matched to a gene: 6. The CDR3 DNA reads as TGTGCCAGCTCCTCCGGACAGGGAAGAAACACCATATATTTT. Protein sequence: CASSSGQGRNTIYF.

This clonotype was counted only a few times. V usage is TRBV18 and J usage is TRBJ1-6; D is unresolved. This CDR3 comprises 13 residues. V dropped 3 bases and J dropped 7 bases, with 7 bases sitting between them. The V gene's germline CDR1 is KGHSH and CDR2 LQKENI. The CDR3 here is CASSPQKNSPLHF. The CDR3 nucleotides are TGTGCCAGCTCACCTCAGAAAAATTCACCCCTCCACTTT.

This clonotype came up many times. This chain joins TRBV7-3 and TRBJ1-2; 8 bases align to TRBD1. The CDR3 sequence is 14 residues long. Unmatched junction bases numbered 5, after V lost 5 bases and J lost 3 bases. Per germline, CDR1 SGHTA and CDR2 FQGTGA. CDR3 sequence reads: CASSPGQGDYGYTF. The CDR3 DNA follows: TGTGCCAGCAGCCCCGGACAGGGCGACTATGGCTACACCTTC. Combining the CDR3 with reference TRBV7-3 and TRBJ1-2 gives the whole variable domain GAGVSQTPSNKVTEKGKYVELRCDPISGHTALYWYRQSLGQGPEFLIYFQGTGAADDSGLPNDRFFAVRPEGSVSTLKIQRTERGDSAVYLCASSPGQGDYGYTFGSGTRLTVV.

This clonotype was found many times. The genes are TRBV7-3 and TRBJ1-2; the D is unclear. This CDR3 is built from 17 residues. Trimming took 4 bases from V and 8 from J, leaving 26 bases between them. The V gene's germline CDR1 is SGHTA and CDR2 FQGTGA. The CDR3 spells CASSSQPLGGRHEGYTF. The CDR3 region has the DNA TGTGCCAGCAGCTCCCAACCCCTGGGAGGGAGGCACGAGGGCTACACCTTC.

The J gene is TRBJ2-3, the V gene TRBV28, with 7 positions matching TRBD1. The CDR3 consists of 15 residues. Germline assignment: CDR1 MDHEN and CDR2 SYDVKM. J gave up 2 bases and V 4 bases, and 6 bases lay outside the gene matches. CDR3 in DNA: TGTGCCAGCAGTTCGACGACAGGGTCCACAGATACGCAGTATTTT. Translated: CASSSTTGSTDTQYF.